A selection of T cell receptor beta chains follows, all from one sample in a study of T cells in narcolepsy. Profiling relied on immunoSEQ multiplex PCR, and the TCRdb table lists in-frame clones only, not all of them. The table records about 35,000 clones, 75% to 90% of them present only once. Sample: memory (CD45RA-) CD4+ T cells from blood. The origin of the receptors is a human donor in good health. Both conserved end residues are part of each CDR3. Each record gives: V gene, clone size, J gene, D gene, CDR3 DNA, CDR3 protein. The D gene is left open where the match is weak. The listing skips clone size in some rows; elsewhere it reads once, few, many or a size class.

>TRBV27|.|TRBJ2-7|.
TGTGCCAGCAGTTCGCCCCGGCCCCCCTACGAGCAGTACTTC
CASSSPRPPYEQYF
>TRBV7-2|.|TRBJ2-7|.
TGTGCCAGCAGCCAGCCGGGCTACGAGCAGTACTTC
CASSQPGYEQYF
>TRBV7-9|.|TRBJ1-5|.
TGTGCCAGCAGCTTCAGTGAGACAAATAGCAATCAGCCCCAGCATTTT
CASSFSETNSNQPQHF
>TRBV27|.|TRBJ1-5|.
TGTGCCAGCAGCACCGGACGGGAGGGCTTCAATCAGCCCCAGCATTTT
CASSTGREGFNQPQHF
>TRBV27|medium-sized|TRBJ1-5|.
TGTGCCAGCAGTTTACGGGGCAATCAGCCCCAGCATTTT
CASSLRGNQPQHF
>TRBV11-3|.|TRBJ2-2|.
TGTGCCAGCAGCTTAGCCGGGGGGCTCAGGAACACCGGGGAGCTGTTTTTT
CASSLAGGLRNTGELFF
>TRBV28|.|TRBJ1-2|.
TGTGCCAGCAGTTTGAGGCGGGACTTCTATGGCTACACCTTC
CASSLRRDFYGYTF
>TRBV7-2|few|TRBJ2-7|TRBD2
TGTGCCAGCAGCTTCAGCGGCGGGAGGGCGAGGGAGCAGTACTTC
CASSFSGGRAREQYF
>TRBV28|few|TRBJ1-1|.
TGTGCCAGCAGCCCGGGGGGGGCTATGAACACTGAAGCTTTCTTT
CASSPGGAMNTEAFF
>TRBV2|few|TRBJ2-2|.
TGTGCCAGCAATCCACAGGGTGGAAGCGGGGAGCTGTTTTTT
CASNPQGGSGELFF
>TRBV7-8|few|TRBJ1-4|TRBD1
TGTGCCAGCAGCCCGTATGCCCCCAGGGGGCCTGAAAAACTGTTTTTT
CASSPYAPRGPEKLFF
>TRBV5-1|.|TRBJ2-1|TRBD2
TGCGCCAGCAGCTTTTACCTAGCGGGAGCTGAGCAGTTCTTC
CASSFYLAGAEQFF